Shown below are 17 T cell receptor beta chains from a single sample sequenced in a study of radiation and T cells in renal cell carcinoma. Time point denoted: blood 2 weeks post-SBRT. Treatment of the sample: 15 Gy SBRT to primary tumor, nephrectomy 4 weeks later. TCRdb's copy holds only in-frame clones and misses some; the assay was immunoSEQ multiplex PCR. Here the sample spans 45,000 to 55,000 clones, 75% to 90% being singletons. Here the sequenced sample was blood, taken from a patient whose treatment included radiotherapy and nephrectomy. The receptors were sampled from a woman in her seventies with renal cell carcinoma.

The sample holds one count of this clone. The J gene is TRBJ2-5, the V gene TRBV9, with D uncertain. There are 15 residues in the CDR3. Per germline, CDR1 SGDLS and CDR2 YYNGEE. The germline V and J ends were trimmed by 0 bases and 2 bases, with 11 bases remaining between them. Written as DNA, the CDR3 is TGTGCCAGCAGCGTAGATTTTACCAAACAAGAGACCCAGTACTTC. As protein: CASSVDFTKQETQYF.

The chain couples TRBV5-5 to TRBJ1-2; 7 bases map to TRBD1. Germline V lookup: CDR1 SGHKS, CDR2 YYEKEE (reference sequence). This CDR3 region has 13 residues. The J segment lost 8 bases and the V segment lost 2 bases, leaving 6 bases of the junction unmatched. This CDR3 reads CASSFPGGEGYTF. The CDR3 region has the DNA TGTGCCAGCAGCTTCCCAGGGGGGGAAGGCTACACCTTC. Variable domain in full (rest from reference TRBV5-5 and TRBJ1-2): DAGVTQSPTHLIKTRGQQVTLRCSPISGHKSVSWYQQVLGQGPQFIFQYYEKEERGRGNFPDRFSARQFPNYSSELNVNALLLGDSALYLCASSFPGGEGYTFGSGTRLTVV.

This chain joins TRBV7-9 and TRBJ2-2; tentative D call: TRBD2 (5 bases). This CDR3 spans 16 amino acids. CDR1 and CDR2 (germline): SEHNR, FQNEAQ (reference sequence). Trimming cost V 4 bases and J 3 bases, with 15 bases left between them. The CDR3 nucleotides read TGTGCCAGCAGCTCCAGACCTGGGCGGGACACCGGGGAGCTGTTTTTT. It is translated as CASSSRPGRDTGELFF. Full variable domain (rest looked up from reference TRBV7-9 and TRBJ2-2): DTGVSQNPRHKITKRGQNVTFRCDPISEHNRLYWYRQTLGQGPEFLTYFQNEAQLEKSRLLSDRFSAERPKGSFSTLEIQRTEQGDSAMYLCASSSRPGRDTGELFFGEGSRLTVL.

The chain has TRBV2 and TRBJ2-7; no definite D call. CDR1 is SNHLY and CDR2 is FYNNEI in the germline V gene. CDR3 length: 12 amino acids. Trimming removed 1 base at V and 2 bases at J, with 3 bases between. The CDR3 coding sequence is TGTGCCAGCAGTGAAGGGGCCTACGAGCAGTACTTC. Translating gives CASSEGAYEQYF.

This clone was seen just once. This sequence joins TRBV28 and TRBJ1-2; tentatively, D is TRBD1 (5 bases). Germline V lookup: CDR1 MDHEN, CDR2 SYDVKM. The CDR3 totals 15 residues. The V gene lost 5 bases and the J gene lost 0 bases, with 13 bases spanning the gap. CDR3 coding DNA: TGTGCCAGCAGTACAAGACAGCCAGCTAACTATGGCTACACCTTC. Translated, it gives CASSTRQPANYGYTF.

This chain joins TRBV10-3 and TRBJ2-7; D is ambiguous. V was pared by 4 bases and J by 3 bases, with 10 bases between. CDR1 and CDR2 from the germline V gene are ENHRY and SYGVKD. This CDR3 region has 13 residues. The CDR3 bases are TGTGCCATCAGTGGGGGTTTGAGCTACGAGCAGTACTTC. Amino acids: CAISGGLSYEQYF.

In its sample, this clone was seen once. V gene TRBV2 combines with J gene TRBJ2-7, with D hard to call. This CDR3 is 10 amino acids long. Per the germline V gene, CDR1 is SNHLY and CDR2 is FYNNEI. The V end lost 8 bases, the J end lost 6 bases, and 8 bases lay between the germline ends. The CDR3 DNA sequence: TGTGCCAGCCGGGTCGGCGAGCAGTACTTC. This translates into CASRVGEQYF. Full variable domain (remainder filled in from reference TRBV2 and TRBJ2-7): EPEVTQTPSHQVTQMGQEVILRCVPISNHLYFYWYRQILGQKVEFLVSFYNNEISEKSEIFDDQFSVERPDGSNFTLKIRSTKLEDSAMYFCASRVGEQYFGPGTRLTVT.

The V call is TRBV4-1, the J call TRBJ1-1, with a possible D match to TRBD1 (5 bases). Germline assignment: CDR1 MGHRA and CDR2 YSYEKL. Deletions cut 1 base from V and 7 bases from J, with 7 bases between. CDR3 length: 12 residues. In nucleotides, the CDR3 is TGCGCCAGCAGCCAAGGAGGGGATGAAGCTTTCTTT. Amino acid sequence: CASSQGGDEAFF.

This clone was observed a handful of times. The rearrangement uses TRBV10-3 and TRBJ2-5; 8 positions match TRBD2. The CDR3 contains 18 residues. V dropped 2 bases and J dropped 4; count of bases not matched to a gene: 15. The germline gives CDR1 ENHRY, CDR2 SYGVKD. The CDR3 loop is CAISEVGSGATIAETQYF. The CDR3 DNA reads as TGTGCCATCAGTGAGGTCGGTAGCGGGGCCACGATAGCAGAGACCCAGTACTTC.

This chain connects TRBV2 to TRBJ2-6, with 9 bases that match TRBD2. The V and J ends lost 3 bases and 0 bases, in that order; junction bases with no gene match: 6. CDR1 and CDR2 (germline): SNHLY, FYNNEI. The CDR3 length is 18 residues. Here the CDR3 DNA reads TGTGCCAGCAGTGAGTCTGCGGGAGGGTTCTCTGGGGCCAACGTCCTGACTTTC. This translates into CASSESAGGFSGANVLTF.

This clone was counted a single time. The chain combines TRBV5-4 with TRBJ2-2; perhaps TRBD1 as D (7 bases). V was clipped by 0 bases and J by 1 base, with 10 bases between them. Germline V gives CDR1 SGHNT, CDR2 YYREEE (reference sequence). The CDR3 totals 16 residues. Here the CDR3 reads CASSLAGGLNTGELFF. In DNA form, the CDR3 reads TGTGCCAGCAGCTTGGCAGGGGGGCTGAACACCGGGGAGCTGTTTTTT.

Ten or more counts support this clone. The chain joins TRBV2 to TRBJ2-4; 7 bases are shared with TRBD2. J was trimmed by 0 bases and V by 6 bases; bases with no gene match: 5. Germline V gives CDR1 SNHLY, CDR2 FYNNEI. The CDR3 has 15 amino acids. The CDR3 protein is CASRLGGIAKNIQYF. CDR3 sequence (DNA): TGTGCCAGCAGATTGGGGGGGATAGCCAAAAACATTCAGTACTTC.

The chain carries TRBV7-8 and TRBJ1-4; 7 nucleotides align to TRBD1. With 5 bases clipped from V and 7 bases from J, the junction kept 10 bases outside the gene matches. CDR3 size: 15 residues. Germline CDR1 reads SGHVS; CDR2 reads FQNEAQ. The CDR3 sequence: CASSPIQGWSEKLFF. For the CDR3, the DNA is TGTGCCAGCAGCCCGATACAGGGGTGGAGTGAAAAACTGTTTTTT.

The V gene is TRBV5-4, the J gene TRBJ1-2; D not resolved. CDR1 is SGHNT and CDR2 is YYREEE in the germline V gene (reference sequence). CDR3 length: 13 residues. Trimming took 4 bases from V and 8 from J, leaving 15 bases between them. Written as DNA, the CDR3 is TGTGCCAGCAGCCGAGGCGGGGAACGCGGCTACACCTTC. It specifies CASSRGGERGYTF.

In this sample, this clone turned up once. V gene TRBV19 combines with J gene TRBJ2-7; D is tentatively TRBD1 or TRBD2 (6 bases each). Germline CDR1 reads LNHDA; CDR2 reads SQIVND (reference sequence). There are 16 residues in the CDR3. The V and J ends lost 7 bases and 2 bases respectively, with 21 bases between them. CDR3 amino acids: CASTPSGAGGAYEQYF. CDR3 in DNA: TGTGCCAGTACCCCGTCGGGGGCGGGTGGAGCCTACGAGCAGTACTTC.

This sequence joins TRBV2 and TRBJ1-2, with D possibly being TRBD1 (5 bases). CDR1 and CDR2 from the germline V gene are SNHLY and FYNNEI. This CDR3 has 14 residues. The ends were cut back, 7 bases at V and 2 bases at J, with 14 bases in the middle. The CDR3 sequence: CASTQGPANYGYTF. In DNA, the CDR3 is TGTGCCAGCACCCAGGGACCTGCGAACTATGGCTACACCTTC.

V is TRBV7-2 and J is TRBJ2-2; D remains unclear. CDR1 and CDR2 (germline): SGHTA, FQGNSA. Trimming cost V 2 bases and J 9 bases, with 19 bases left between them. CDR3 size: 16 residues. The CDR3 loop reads CASSLSPVYVIRELFF. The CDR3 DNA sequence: TGTGCCAGCAGCTTATCTCCTGTGTATGTGATCAGGGAGCTGTTTTTT.